This T cell receptor beta chain was identified during a study of blood T cell repertoires in COVID-19. The method was immunoSEQ multiplex PCR; TCRdb's version includes in-frame clones alone and lacks a portion of them. The repertoire holds approximately 69,000 clones, with around 90% as singletons. The CDR3 spans 15 residues. V lost 1 base, J lost 5 bases, and 5 bases stayed unmatched. Germline lookup yields CDR1 LGHDT and CDR2 YNNKEL (reference sequence). This chain connects TRBV3-1 (or the pseudogene TRBV3-2) to TRBJ1-5, with 7 bases fitting TRBD1. What was sequenced was peripheral blood. The clonotype originates from a man aged 45-65 years with acute or convalescent COVID-19. The CDR3 reads CASSQGWQGDQPQHF. CDR3 nucleotide sequence: TGTGCCAGCAGCCAAGGTTGGCAGGGGGATCAGCCCCAGCATTTT.